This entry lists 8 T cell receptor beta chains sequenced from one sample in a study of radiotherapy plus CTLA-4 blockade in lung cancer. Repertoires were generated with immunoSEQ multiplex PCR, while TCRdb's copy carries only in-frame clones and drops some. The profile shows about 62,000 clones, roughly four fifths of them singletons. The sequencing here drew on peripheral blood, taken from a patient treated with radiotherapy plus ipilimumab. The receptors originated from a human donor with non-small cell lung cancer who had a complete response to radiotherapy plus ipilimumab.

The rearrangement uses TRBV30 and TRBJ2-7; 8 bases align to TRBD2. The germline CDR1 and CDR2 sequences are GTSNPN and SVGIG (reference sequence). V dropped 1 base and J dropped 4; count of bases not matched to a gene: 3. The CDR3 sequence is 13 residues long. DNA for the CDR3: TGTGCCTGGAGTGCTACTAGCGGATACGAGCAGTACTTC. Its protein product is CAWSATSGYEQYF.

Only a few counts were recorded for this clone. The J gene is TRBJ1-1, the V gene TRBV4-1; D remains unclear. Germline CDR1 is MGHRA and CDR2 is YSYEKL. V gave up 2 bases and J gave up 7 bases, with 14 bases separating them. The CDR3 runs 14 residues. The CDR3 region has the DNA TGCGCCAGCAGCCAAAGCCCGCATCTTGTTGAAGCTTTCTTT. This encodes CASSQSPHLVEAFF.

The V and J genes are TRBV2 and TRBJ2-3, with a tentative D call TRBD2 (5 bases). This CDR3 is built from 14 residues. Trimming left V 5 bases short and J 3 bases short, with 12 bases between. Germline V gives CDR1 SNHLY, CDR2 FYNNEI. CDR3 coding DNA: TGTGCCAGCAGTAGCGAGAGAGGGACAGATACGCAGTATTTT. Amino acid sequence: CASSSERGTDTQYF.

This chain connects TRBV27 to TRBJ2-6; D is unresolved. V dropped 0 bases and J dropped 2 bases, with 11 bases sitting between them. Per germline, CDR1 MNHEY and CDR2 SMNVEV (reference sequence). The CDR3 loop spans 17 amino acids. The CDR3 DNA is TGTGCCAGCAGTTTATCGCCCCGACATGCTGGGGCCAACGTCCTGACTTTC. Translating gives CASSLSPRHAGANVLTF.

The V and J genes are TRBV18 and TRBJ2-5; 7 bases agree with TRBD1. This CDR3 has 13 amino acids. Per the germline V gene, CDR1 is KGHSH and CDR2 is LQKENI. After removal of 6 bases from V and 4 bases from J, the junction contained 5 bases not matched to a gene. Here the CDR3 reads CASSDRFRETQYF. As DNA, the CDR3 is TGTGCCAGCTCGGACAGGTTCAGAGAGACCCAGTACTTC.

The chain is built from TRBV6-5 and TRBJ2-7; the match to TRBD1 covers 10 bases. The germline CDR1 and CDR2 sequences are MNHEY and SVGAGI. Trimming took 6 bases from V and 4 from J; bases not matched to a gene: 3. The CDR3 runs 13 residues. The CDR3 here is CASRGTGAYEQYF. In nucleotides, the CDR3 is TGTGCCAGCAGGGGGACAGGGGCGTACGAGCAGTACTTC.

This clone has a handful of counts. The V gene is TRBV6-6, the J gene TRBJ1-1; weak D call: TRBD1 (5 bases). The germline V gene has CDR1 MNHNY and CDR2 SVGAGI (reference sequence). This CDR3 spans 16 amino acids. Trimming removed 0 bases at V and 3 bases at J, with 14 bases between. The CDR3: CASSYSLRVGHTEAFF. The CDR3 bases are TGTGCCAGCAGTTACTCCCTCAGGGTTGGCCACACTGAAGCTTTCTTT.

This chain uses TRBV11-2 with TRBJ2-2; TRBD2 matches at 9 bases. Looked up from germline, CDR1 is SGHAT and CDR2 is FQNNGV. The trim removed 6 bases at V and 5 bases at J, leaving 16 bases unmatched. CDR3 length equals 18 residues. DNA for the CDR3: TGTGCCAGCAGAACAGGCGGCGGGGGGGCCCTTGTGACCGGGGAGCTGTTTTTT. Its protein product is CASRTGGGGALVTGELFF.